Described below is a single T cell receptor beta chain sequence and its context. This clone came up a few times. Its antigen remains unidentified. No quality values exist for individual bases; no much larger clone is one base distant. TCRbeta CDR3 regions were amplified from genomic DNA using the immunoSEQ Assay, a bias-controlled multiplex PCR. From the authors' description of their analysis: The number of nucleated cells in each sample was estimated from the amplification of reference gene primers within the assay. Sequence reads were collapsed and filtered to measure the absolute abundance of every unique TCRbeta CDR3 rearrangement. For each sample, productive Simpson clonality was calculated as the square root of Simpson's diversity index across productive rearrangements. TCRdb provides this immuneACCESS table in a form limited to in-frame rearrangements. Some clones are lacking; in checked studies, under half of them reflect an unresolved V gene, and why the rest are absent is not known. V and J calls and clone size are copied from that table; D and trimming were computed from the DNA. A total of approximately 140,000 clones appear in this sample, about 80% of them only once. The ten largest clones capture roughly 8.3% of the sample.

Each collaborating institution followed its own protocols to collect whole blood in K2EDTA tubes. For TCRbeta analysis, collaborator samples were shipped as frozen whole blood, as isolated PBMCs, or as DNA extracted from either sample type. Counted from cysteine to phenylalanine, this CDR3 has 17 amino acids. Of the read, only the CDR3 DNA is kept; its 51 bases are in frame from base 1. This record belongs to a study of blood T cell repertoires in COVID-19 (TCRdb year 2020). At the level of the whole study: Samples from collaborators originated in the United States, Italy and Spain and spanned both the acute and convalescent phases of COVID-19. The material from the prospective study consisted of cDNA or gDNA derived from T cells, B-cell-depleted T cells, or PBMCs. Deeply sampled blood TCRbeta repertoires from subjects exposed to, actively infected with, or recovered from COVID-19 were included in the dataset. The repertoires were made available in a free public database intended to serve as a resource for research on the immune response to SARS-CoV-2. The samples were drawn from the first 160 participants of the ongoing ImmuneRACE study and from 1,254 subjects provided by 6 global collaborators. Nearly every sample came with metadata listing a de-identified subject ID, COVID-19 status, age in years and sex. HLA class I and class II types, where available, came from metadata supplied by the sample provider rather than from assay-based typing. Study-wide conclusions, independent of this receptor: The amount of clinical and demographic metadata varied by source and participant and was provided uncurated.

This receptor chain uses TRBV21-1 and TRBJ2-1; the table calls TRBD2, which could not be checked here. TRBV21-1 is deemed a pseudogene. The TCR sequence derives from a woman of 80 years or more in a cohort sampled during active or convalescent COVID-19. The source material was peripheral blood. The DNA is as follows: TGTGCCAGCAGCACCCGACTAGCGGCCTTTTCCTACAATGAGCAGTTCTTC. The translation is CASSTRLAAFSYNEQFF.